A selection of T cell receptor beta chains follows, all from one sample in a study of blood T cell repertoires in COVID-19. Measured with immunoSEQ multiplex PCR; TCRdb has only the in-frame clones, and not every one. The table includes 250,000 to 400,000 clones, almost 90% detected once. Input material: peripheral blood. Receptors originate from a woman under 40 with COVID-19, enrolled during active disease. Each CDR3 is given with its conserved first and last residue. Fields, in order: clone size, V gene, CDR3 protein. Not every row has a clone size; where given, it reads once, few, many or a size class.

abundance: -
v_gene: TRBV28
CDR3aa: CASSLWEAGGLSEQYF

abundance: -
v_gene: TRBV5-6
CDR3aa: CASSLRQMNTEAFF

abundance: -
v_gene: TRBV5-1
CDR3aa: CASSSYLGQGNTEAFF

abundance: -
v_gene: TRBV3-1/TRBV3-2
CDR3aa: CASSQPGQGGTEAFF

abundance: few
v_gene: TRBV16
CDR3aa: CASSQSAGQGIAEAFF

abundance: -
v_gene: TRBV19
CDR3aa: CASSIIAGAYEQYF

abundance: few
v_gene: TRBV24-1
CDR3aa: CATSDIRGPSVNEQFF

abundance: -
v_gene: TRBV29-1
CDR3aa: CSVEEKRQGAVDLFNYGYTF

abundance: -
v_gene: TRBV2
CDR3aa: CASSERVSPSSYNSPLHF

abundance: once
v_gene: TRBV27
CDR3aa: CASSFRLAGGGETQYF

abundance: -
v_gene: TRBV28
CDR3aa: CASSSVTPGLAGSQETQYF

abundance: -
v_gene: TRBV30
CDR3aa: CAWTTGMGSPLHF

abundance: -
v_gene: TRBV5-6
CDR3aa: CASSSYGQGAGKLFF

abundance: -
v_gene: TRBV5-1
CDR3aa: CASSLLGNRGTGELFF

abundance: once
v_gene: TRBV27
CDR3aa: CASSLYYGYNEQFF

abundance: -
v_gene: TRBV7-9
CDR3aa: CASSNRGEKLFF

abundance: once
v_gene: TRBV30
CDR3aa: CAWSGASGNTIYF

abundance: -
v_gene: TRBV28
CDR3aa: CASKRTENVNSPLHF

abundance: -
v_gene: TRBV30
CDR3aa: CAWSDRQASEAFF

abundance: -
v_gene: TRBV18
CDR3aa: CASSPPVGNSYNEQFF

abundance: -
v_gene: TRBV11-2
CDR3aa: CASSSQGNQPQHF

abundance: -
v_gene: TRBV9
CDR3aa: CASSGYGGPSSGNTIYF

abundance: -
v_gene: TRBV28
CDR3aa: CASSLPLARDVDNEQFF

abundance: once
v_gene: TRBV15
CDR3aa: CATSRGDRVSTEAFF

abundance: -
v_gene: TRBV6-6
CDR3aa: CASSLQLGGQNEQFF

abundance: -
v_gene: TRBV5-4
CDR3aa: CASSAGQLNTEAFF

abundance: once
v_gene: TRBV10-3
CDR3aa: CAISGDSKNIQYF

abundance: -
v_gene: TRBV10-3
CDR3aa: CAIGGGASNQPQHF

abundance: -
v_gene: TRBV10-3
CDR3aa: CAISESGQREYYEQYF

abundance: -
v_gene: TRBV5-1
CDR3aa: CASSFRWRANDQETQYF

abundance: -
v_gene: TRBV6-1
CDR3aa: CASSENGQGVTEAFF

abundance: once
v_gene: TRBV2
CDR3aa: CASSGGNSNQPQHF

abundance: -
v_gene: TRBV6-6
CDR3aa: CASSRLTSGSGTGELFF

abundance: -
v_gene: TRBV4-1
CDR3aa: CASSHSSGSNEQYF

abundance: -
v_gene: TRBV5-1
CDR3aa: CASSLAGLAGGNNEQFF

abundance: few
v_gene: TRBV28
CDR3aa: CASSFPGQTTNEKLFF

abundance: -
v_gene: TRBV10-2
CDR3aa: CASTWGGTRSYQETQYF

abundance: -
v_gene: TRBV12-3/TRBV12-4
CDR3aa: CASSFQGLYGYTF

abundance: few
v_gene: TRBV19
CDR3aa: CASSPRTAANYGYTF

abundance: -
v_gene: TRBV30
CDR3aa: CAWSVLRTGGNSPLHF

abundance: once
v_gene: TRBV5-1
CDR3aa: CASSLDVGAQETQYF

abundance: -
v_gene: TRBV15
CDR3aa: CATSRDFTGGGEKLFF

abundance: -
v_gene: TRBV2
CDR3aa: CASSESFGRNYEQYF

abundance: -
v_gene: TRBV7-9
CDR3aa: CASSLMVADEAFF

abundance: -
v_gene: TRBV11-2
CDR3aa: CASSLDRNHQPQHF

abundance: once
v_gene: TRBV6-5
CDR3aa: CASSSLGGGGTGELFF

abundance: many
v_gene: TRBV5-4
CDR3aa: CASSLDYRQETQYF